This T cell receptor beta chain was profiled in a study of blood T cell repertoires in COVID-19 (dated by TCRdb to about 2020). In terms of the full investigation: The collaborator samples originated in the United States, Italy and Spain and spanned the acute and convalescent phases of COVID-19. The prospective study material was composed of cDNA or gDNA derived from T cells, B-cell-depleted T cells, or PBMCs. Deeply sampled blood TCRbeta repertoires from subjects exposed to, actively infected with, or recovered from COVID-19 were included in the dataset. The repertoires were made available in a free public database intended to serve as a resource for research on the immune response to SARS-CoV-2. Samples were obtained from the ongoing ImmuneRACE study (first 160 participants) and from about 1,300 subjects provided by 6 global collaborators. Sample metadata almost always included a de-identified subject ID, COVID-19 status, age in years and sex. HLA class I and class II types, where available, came from metadata supplied by the sample provider rather than from assay-based typing. Results and caveats for the whole study, not just this receptor: How much clinical and demographic metadata was included differed by source and by participant, and the metadata was provided uncurated.

TCRbeta CDR3 regions were amplified from genomic DNA using the immunoSEQ Assay, a bias-controlled multiplex PCR. The paper's data handling went like this. The number of nucleated cells in each sample was estimated from the amplification of reference gene primers within the assay. Sequence reads were collapsed and filtered to measure the absolute abundance of every unique TCRbeta CDR3 rearrangement. For each sample, productive Simpson clonality was calculated as the square root of Simpson's diversity index across productive rearrangements. TCRdb re-hosts the immuneACCESS table, in-frame sequences only. Its copies lack some clones; in the studies checked, an unresolved V gene accounts for under half of them, and the cause for the rest is not known. V, J and clone size were drawn from that table, and D and trimming were deduced from the DNA. The table for this sample lists around 250,000 clones; 75% to 90% of them were counted only once. Around 0.87% of the sample is held by the ten biggest clonotypes.

In the prospective study, participants were about 18 to 90 years old, resided in 25 or so geographic areas of the United States, and were enrolled through a virtual design. To assign participants to cohorts, the prospective study relied on clinical history that participants themselves reported in a screening survey and a study questionnaire. A participant counted as exposed if, within 2 weeks of entering the study, that participant had been in contact with someone who had a PCR-confirmed or clinician-diagnosed COVID-19 case. In the prospective study, whole blood, serum and a nasopharyngeal or oropharyngeal swab were collected from each participant by mobile phlebotomists. Over an approximately two-month period, participants in the prospective study had the option of providing additional blood draws and questionnaires. Before DNA extraction, prospective study blood samples were shipped either frozen or at room temperature.

V gives up 8 bases and J gives up 7 bases, and the segment between their germline ends measures 11 bases. CDR1 MNHEY and CDR2 SVGAGI were looked up in the germline V gene. Including cysteine and phenylalanine, the CDR3 has 12 amino acids. The sequence is cut down to CDR3 DNA, 36 bases in frame from base 1. As to this clone: Its specific antigen is unknown. No base quality information exists; no much larger clone differs at one position.

The receptor was derived from a man aged 45-65 years who had been exposed to COVID-19. The sample taken for sequencing was PBMCs or T cells enriched from blood (not recorded which). The chain employs TRBV6-5 and TRBJ1-4, with TRBD1 tentatively as D gene (5 bases match). The DNA sequence is given as TGTGCCAGCCGGGGGGATTCTGAAAAACTGTTTTTT. It codes for CASRGDSEKLFF.